This T cell receptor (beta chain) was profiled in a study of cytomegalovirus exposure and HLA in healthy donors. Whole-study findings and limits: CMV serostatus was the only immune exposure information that was available.

This cohort consisted of healthy bone marrow donors. The PCR contained 60 Vbeta and 13 Jbeta primers. The method was immunoSEQ multiplex PCR; TCRdb's version includes in-frame clones alone and lacks a portion of them. The sample holds some 180,000 clones, about 76% seen once. Note on this clone: Its antigen remains unidentified.

The germline gives CDR1 ENHRY, CDR2 SYGVKD. Trimming cost V 0 bases and J 1 base; bases outside gene matches: 6. This CDR3 spans 16 amino acids. The receptor comes from a woman under 30 in good health and CMV-seropositive. V usage is TRBV10-3 and J usage is TRBJ2-7, with 7 bases identical to TRBD1. The sequenced material came from PBMCs. The CDR3 protein is CAISESRVTGSYEQYF. DNA for the CDR3: TGTGCCATCAGTGAGTCAAGGGTGACAGGGTCCTACGAGCAGTACTTC.